A single sample gave rise to the 11 T cell receptor beta chains below, sequenced in a study of T cells in localized non-small cell lung cancer. Assay: immunoSEQ multiplex PCR; the TCRdb copy retains only in-frame clones and omits some. In the table there are 30,000 to 35,000 clones, more than 70% of which are singletons. Sequencing used peripheral blood, obtained before any cancer treatment. Receptors originate from a woman aged 40-69 years with stage I lung adenocarcinoma.

The chain combines TRBV27 with TRBJ2-3; D perhaps matches TRBD1 (6 bases). The CDR3 runs 15 residues. Germline V gives CDR1 MNHEY, CDR2 SMNVEV (reference sequence). The V end lost 3 bases, the J end lost 5 bases, and 15 bases lay between the germline ends. CDR3 coding DNA: TGTGCCAGCAGTTTCACAGCAGGGGCAGGAGATACGCAGTATTTT. This translates into CASSFTAGAGDTQYF.

The V gene is TRBV6-5, the J gene TRBJ1-2, with TRBD1 as a possible D gene (6 bases). CDR3 length: 14 residues. The germline CDR1 and CDR2 sequences are MNHEY and SVGAGI. Trimming took off 5 bases at V and 4 bases at J, with 14 bases between the two ends. The CDR3 sequence is CASSRSGTSYGYTF. CDR3 DNA: TGTGCCAGCAGTCGTTCCGGGACAAGCTATGGCTACACCTTC.

As concerns this clone: The junction shows a germline mismatch at one end, possibly a read error. The genes are TRBV7-7 and TRBJ2-1, with D tentatively TRBD1 or TRBD2 (5 bases each). The germline V gene has CDR1 SSHAT and CDR2 FNYEAQ (reference sequence). CDR3 length equals 15 residues. CDR3 residues: CASSSGTRTYNEQFF. CDR3 in DNA: TGTGCTAGCAGCTCCGGGACGAGGACCTACAATGAGCAGTTCTTC.

This chain uses TRBV4-2 with TRBJ1-6, with D hard to call. There are 16 residues in the CDR3. V lost 3 bases to trimming and J lost 3 bases, with 12 bases between them. Germline CDR1 reads LGHNA; CDR2 reads YNFKEQ. This CDR3 is CASSQLGGSYNSPLHF. In DNA form, the CDR3 reads TGTGCCAGCAGCCAGTTGGGCGGCAGCTATAATTCACCCCTCCACTTT.

This chain links TRBV2 with TRBJ2-7; the match to TRBD2 covers 8 bases. CDR1 is SNHLY, CDR2 FYNNEI, per germline. J gave up 6 bases and V 5 bases, and 6 bases lay outside the gene matches. The CDR3 runs to 13 residues. Here the CDR3 reads CASSPGGVSEQYF. Here the CDR3 DNA reads TGTGCCAGCAGTCCCGGGGGGGTCTCCGAGCAGTACTTC.

The chain links TRBV12-5 to TRBJ1-3; D is ambiguous. This CDR3 has 11 amino acids. V dropped 3 bases and J dropped 3 bases, with 0 bases sitting between them. Germline V gene lookup returns CDR1 LGHNT and CDR2 FRNRAP. The chain's CDR3 is CASGFGNTIYF. The CDR3 coding sequence is TGTGCTAGTGGTTTTGGAAACACCATATATTTT.

Only one count was recorded for this clone. The CDR3 coding sequence is TGTGCCAGCTCCTCACAGGGGGCAGAGACCCAGTACTTC. Amino acids: CASSSQGAETQYF. The chain is built from TRBV11-3 and TRBJ2-5; 9 bases are a match to TRBD1. Trimming cost V 8 bases and J 4 bases; bases outside gene matches: 5. Germline V gives CDR1 SGHNT, CDR2 YENEEA. The CDR3 contains 13 residues. Variable domain in full (rest from reference TRBV11-3 and TRBJ2-5): EAGVVQSPRYKIIEKKQPVAFWCNPISGHNTLYWYLQNLGQGPELLIRYENEEAVDDSQLPKDRFSAERLKGVDSTLKIQPAELGDSAVYLCASSSQGAETQYFGPGTRLLVL.

V usage is TRBV7-2 and J usage is TRBJ2-1, with unresolved D. The germline V gene encodes CDR1 SGHTA and CDR2 FQGNSA. V gave up 2 bases and J gave up 5 bases, with 13 bases separating them. The CDR3 is made up of 15 amino acids. The CDR3 sequence: CASSLYPRFDNEQFF. In nucleotides, the CDR3 is TGTGCCAGCAGCTTATACCCGAGATTTGACAATGAGCAGTTCTTC.

The chain recombines TRBV5-6 with TRBJ1-4; 8 bases agree with TRBD1. The CDR3 covers 14 residues. Germline V CDR1 and CDR2: SGHDT, YYEEEE. Losses at the gene ends were 5 bases for V and 7 bases for J; bases not matched to a gene: 7. The CDR3 reads CASRATGVSEKLFF. The DNA of the CDR3 is TGTGCCAGCAGAGCGACAGGGGTCAGTGAAAAACTGTTTTTT. The full variable domain, with the rest looked up from reference TRBV5-6 and TRBJ1-4, is DAGVTQSPTHLIKTRGQQVTLRCSPKSGHDTVSWYQQALGQGPQFIFQYYEEEERQRGNFPDRFSGHQFPNYSSELNVNALLLGDSALYLCASRATGVSEKLFFGSGTQLSVL.

By share, this clone ranks as medium-sized. V is TRBV19 and J is TRBJ1-1; 7 positions match TRBD1. This CDR3 contains 14 residues. J gave up 1 base and V 6 bases, and 5 bases lay outside the gene matches. Germline assignment: CDR1 LNHDA and CDR2 SQIVND (reference sequence). The CDR3 is CASRGRGTNTEAFF. The CDR3 nucleotides are TGTGCCAGTAGGGGCAGGGGGACGAACACTGAAGCTTTCTTT.

V usage is TRBV28 and J usage is TRBJ1-3; D possibly corresponds to TRBD1 (6 bases). The germline gives CDR1 MDHEN, CDR2 SYDVKM. This CDR3 is 16 amino acids long. V lost 5 bases and J lost 0, with 14 bases in between. This CDR3 is CASSLWTASSGNTIYF. CDR3 DNA sequence: TGTGCCAGCAGTCTTTGGACAGCTTCCTCTGGAAACACCATATATTTT.